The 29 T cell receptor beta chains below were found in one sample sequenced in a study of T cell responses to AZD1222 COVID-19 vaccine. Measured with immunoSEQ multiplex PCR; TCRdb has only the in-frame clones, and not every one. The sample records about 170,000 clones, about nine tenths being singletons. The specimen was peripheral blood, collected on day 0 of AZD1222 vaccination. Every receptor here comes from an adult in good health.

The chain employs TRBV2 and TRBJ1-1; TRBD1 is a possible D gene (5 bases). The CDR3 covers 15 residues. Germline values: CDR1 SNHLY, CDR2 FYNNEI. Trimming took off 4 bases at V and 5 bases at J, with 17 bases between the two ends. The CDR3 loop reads CASSGGWPLWTEAFF. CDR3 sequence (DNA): TGTGCCAGCAGTGGGGGCTGGCCTTTATGGACTGAAGCTTTCTTT.

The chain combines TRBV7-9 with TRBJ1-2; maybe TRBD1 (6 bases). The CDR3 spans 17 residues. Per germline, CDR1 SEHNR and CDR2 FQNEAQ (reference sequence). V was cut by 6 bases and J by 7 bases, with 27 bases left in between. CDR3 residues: CASSLLGHQRRGSGYTF. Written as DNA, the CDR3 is TGTGCCAGCAGTCTGCTAGGCCATCAGAGGAGGGGGAGTGGCTACACCTTC.

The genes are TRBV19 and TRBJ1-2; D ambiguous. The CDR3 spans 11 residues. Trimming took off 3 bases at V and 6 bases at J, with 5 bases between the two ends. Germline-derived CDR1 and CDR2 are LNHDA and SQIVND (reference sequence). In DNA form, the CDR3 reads TGTGCCAGTAGTATTCACAATGGCTACACCTTC. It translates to CASSIHNGYTF.

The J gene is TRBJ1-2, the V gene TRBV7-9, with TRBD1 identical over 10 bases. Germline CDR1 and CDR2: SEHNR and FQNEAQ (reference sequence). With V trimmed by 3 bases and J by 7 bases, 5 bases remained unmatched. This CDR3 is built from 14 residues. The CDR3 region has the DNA TGTGCCAGCAGCTTGGGGACAGGGGTCTTTGGCTACACCTTC. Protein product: CASSLGTGVFGYTF.

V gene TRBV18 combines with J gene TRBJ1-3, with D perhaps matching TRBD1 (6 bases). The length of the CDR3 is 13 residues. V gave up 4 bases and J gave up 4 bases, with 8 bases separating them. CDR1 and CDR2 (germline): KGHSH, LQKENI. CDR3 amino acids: CASSRQGGNTIYF. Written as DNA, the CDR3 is TGTGCCAGCTCACGGCAGGGGGGAAACACCATATATTTT.

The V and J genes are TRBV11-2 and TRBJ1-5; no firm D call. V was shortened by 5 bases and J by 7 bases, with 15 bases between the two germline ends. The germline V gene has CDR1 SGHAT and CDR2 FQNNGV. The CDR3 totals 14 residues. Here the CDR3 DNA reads TGTGCCAGCAGCCCGGCCCGGGGTGGCCAGCCCCAGCATTTT. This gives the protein CASSPARGGQPQHF.

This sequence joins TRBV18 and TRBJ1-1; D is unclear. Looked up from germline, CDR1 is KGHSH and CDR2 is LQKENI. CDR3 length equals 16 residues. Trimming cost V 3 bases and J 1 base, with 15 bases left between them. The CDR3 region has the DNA TGTGCCAGCTCACCCCCGGCGAACACCGCGAACACTGAAGCTTTCTTT. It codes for CASSPPANTANTEAFF.

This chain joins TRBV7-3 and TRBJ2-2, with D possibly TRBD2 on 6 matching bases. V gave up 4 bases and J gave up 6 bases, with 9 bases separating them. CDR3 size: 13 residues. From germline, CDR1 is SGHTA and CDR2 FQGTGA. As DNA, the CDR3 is TGTGCCAGCAGCTCGGGGGTTCCCGGGGAGCTGTTTTTT. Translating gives CASSSGVPGELFF.

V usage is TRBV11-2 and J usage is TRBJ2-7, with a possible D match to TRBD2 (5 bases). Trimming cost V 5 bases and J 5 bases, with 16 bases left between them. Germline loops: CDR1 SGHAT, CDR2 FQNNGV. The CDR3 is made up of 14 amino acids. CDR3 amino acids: CASSPTGIFNEQYF. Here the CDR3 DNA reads TGTGCCAGCAGCCCGACCGGGATCTTTAACGAGCAGTACTTC.

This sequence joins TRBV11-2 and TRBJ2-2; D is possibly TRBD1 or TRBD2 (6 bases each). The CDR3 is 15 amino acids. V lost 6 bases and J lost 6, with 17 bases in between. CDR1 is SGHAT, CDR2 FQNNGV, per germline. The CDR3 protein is CASSSTGGAPGELFF. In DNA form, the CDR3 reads TGTGCCAGCAGTTCAACCGGGGGCGCCCCCGGGGAGCTGTTTTTT. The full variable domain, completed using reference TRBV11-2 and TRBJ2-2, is EAGVAQSPRYKIIEKRQSVAFWCNPISGHATLYWYQQILGQGPKLLIQFQNNGVVDDSQLPKDRFSAERLKGVDSTLKIQPAKLEDSAVYLCASSSTGGAPGELFFGEGSRLTVL.

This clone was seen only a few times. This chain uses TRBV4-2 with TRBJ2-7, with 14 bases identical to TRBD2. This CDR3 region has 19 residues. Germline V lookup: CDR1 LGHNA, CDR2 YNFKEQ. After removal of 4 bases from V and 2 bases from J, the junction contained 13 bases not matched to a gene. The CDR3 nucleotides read TGTGCCAGCAGCCCGAGACTAGCGGGAGGGCCAGGGATTGCCTACGAGCAGTACTTC. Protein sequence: CASSPRLAGGPGIAYEQYF.

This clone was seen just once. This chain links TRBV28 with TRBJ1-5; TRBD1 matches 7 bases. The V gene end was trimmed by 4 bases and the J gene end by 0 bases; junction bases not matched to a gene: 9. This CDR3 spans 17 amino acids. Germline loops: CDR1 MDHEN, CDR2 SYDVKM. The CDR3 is CASSSSGQSYSNQPQHF. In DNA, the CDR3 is TGTGCCAGCAGTTCATCGGGACAGTCCTATAGCAATCAGCCCCAGCATTTT.

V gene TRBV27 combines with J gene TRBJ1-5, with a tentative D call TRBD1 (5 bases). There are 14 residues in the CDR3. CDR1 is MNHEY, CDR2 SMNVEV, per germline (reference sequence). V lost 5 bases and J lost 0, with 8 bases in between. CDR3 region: CASSPDNSNQPQHF. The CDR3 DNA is TGTGCCAGCAGTCCGGACAATAGCAATCAGCCCCAGCATTTT.

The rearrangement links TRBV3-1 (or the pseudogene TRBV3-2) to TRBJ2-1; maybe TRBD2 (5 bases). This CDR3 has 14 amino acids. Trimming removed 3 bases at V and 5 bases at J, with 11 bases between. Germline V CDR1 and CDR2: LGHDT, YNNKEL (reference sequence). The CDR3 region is CASSHGGSDNEQFF. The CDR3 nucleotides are TGTGCCAGCAGCCATGGCGGGTCAGACAATGAGCAGTTCTTC.

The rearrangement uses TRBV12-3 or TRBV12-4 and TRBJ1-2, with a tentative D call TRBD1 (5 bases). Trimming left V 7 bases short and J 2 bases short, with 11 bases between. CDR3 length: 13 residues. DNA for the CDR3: TGTGCCAGCACCCAGGGCCCAAACTATGGCTACACCTTC. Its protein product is CASTQGPNYGYTF.

CDR3 loop: CASSLRTSGGKEQFF. The CDR3 DNA reads as TGTGCCAGCTCATTAAGGACTAGCGGGGGGAAGGAGCAGTTCTTC. The chain uses TRBV18 and TRBJ2-1; 14 bases are a match to TRBD2. CDR3 length equals 15 residues. Germline values: CDR1 KGHSH, CDR2 LQKENI. The J segment lost 10 bases and the V segment lost 5 bases, leaving 7 bases of the junction unmatched.

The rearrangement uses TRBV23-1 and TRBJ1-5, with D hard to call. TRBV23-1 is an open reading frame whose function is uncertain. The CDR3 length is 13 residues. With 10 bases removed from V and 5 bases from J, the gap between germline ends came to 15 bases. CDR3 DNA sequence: TGCGCCACCCCGCCTCCGGGATATCAGCCCCAGCATTTT. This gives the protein CATPPPGYQPQHF.

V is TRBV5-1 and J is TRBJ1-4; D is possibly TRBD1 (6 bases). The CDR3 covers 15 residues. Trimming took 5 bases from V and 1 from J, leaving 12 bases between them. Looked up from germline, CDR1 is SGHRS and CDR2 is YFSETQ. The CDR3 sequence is CASSPGRGTNEKLFF. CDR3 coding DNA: TGCGCCAGCAGTCCCGGCAGGGGAACTAATGAAAAACTGTTTTTT.

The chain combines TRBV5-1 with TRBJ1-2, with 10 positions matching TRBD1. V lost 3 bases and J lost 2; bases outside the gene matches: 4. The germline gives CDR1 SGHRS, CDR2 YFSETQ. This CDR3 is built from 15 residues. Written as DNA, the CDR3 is TGCGCCAGCAGCTCACCGGGACAGGGGAACTATGGCTACACCTTC. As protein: CASSSPGQGNYGYTF.

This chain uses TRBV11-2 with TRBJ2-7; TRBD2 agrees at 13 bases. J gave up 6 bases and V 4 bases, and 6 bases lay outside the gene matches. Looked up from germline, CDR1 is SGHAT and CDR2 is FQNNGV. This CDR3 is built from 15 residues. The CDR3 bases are TGTGCCAGCAGCTCGCTGACTAGCGGGAGGAGCGAGCAGTACTTC. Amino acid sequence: CASSSLTSGRSEQYF.

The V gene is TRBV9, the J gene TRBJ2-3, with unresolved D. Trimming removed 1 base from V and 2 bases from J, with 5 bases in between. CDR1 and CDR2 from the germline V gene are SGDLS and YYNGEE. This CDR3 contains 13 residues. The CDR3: CASSVTATDTQYF. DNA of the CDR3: TGTGCCAGCAGCGTAACGGCCACAGATACGCAGTATTTT.

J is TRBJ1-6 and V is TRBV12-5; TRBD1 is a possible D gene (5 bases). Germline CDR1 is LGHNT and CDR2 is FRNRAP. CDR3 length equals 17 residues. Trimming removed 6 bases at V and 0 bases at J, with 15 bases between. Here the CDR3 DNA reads TGTGCTAGTGGCCCTGGGGACTCCAGCTCCTATAATTCACCCCTCCACTTT. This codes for CASGPGDSSSYNSPLHF.

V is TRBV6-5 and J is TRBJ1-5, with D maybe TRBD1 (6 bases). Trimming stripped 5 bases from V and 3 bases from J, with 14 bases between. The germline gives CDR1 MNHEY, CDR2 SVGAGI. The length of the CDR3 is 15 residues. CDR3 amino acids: CASSLNRQANQPQHF. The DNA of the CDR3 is TGTGCCAGCAGTCTTAACCGACAGGCCAATCAGCCCCAGCATTTT.

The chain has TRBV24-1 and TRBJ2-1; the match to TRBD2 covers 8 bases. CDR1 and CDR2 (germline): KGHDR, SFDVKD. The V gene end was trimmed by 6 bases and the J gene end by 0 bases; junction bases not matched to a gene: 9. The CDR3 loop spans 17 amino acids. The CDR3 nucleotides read TGTGCCACCAGTTTGGGGGGCGCGGGGGGCTCCTACAATGAGCAGTTCTTC. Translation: CATSLGGAGGSYNEQFF.

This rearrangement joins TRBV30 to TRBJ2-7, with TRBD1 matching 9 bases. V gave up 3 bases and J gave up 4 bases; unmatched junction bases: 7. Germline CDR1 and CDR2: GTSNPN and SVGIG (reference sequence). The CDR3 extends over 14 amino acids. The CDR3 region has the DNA TGTGCCTGGAGGACCGGGACAGGGTTGTACGAGCAGTACTTC. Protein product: CAWRTGTGLYEQYF.

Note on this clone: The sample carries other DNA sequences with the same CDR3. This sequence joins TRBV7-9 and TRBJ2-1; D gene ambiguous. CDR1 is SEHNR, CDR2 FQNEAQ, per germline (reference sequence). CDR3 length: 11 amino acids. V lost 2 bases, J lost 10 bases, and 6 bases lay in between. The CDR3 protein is CASSLTREQFF. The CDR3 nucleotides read TGTGCCAGCAGCTTAACTCGGGAGCAGTTCTTC.

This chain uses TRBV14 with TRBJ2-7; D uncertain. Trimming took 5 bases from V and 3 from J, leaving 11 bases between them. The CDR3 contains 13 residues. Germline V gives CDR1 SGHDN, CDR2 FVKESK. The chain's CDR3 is CASSWGFGYEQYF. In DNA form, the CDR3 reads TGTGCCAGCAGCTGGGGTTTTGGCTACGAGCAGTACTTC.

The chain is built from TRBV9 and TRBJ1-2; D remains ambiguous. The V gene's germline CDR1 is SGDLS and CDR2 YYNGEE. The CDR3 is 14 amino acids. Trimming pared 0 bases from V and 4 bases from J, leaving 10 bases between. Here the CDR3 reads CASSVGGGFYGYTF. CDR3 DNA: TGTGCCAGCAGCGTAGGAGGAGGGTTCTATGGCTACACCTTC. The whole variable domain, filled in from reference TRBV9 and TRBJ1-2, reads DSGVTQTPKHLITATGQRVTLRCSPRSGDLSVYWYQQSLDQGLQFLIQYYNGEERAKGNILERFSAQQFPDLHSELNLSSLELGDSALYFCASSVGGGFYGYTFGSGTRLTVV.

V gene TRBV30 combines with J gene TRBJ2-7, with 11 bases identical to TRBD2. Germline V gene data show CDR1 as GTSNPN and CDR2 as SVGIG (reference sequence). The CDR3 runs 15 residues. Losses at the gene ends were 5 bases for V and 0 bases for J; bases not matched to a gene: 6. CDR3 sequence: CAWSPGLAASYEQYF. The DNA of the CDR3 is TGTGCCTGGTCCCCGGGACTAGCGGCCTCCTACGAGCAGTACTTC.